Presented here are 15 T cell receptor beta chains from one specimen sequenced in a study of T cells in Graves' hyperthyroidism and ophthalmopathy. Amplification yielded TCR beta CDR3 regions, with RNA transcripts as the source. The TCR CDR3 was amplified in a first-round RT-PCR using the HTBI primer set. From the multiplex PCR reads, TCRdb called clonotypes with MiXCR, one entry per CDR3 protein. The data show 700,000 to 950,000 distinct CDR3 sequences, about 35% seen once. The specimen sequenced was blood. Receptors originate from a woman in her thirties or forties with Graves' hyperthyroidism.

This clonotype was observed at least ten times. The V gene is TRBV24-1, the J gene TRBJ2-2; D ambiguous. CDR3 length equals 13 residues. V dropped 10 bases and J dropped 1 base, with 9 bases sitting between them. Looked up from germline, CDR1 is KGHDR and CDR2 is SFDVKD. The chain's CDR3 is CATLDQNTGELFF. The DNA for the CDR3 is TGTGCCACTCTGGATCAGAACACCGGGGAGCTGTTTTTT.

The rearrangement links TRBV4-3 to TRBJ1-5, with 9 bases identical to TRBD1. Trimming removed 2 bases from V and 0 bases from J; junction bases left unmatched: 11. The V gene's germline CDR1 is LGHNA and CDR2 YSLEER. The length of the CDR3 is 19 residues. CDR3: CASSQPRTGDRYSNQPQHF. The CDR3 coding sequence is TGCGCCAGCAGCCAACCTAGGACAGGGGACAGGTATAGCAATCAGCCCCAGCATTTT.

In this sample, this clonotype turned up many times. The chain links TRBV15 to TRBJ1-2; the D is unclear. CDR1 is LNHNV and CDR2 is YYDKDF in the germline V gene (reference sequence). V was clipped by 0 bases and J by 4 bases, with 9 bases between them. There are 14 residues in the CDR3. In DNA form, the CDR3 reads TGTGCCACCAGCAGAGATAGAGAGGGCTATGGCTACACCTTC. This gives the protein CATSRDREGYGYTF.

This clonotype was seen only a few times. This chain connects TRBV12-3 or TRBV12-4 to TRBJ2-6; D might be TRBD2 (5 bases). V lost 2 bases to trimming and J lost 3 bases, with 8 bases between them. This CDR3 is 15 amino acids long. Written as DNA, the CDR3 is TGTGCCAGCAGTTTACCGGGGTTTGGGGCCAACGTCCTGACTTTC. Protein product: CASSLPGFGANVLTF.

This clonotype was counted ten times or more. This chain uses TRBV11-3 with TRBJ2-5, with D perhaps matching TRBD1 (5 bases). The V and J ends lost 2 bases and 3 bases respectively, with 10 bases between them. Germline-derived CDR1 and CDR2 are SGHNT and YENEEA. CDR3 length: 14 amino acids. The CDR3 sequence is CASSLMAGKETQYF. For the CDR3, the DNA is TGTGCCAGCAGCTTAATGGCAGGGAAAGAGACCCAGTACTTC.

Comments on this clonotype: Likely a read error: the CDR3 ends without its conserved phenylalanine or tryptophan. It is unclear where the CDR3 begins or ends on the DNA, so no DNA is shown, and the CDR3 is as TCRdb lists it. The rearrangement links TRBV10-1 to TRBJ1-1; the table's D call, TRBD1, has no DNA check behind it. The CDR3 length is 13 residues, termini included. CDR1 is WNHNN and CDR2 is SYGVQD in the germline V gene (reference sequence). CDR3: CASSIAGATEAFS.

This clonotype occurred a few times. This chain links TRBV6-5 with TRBJ1-1; D possibly corresponds to TRBD1 (6 bases). V was shortened by 11 bases and J by 1 base, with 20 bases between the two germline ends. CDR3 length equals 15 residues. The germline V gene encodes CDR1 MNHEY and CDR2 SVGAGI. The CDR3: CAAGDTLSKNTEAFF. The DNA for the CDR3 is TGTGCCGCGGGGGACACCTTATCGAAGAACACTGAAGCTTTCTTT.

The chain couples TRBV10-3 to TRBJ2-5, with TRBD1 identical over 8 bases. The length of the CDR3 is 16 residues. Germline V CDR1 and CDR2: ENHRY, SYGVKD. The trim removed 2 bases at V and 0 bases at J, leaving 5 bases unmatched. Here the CDR3 DNA reads TGTGCCATCAGTGAGAAAGTGGACAGGGACCAAGAGACCCAGTACTTC. It is translated as CAISEKVDRDQETQYF.

In its sample, this clonotype was seen once. This chain joins TRBV10-3 and TRBJ2-7, with 12 bases aligning to TRBD1. The J segment lost 7 bases and the V segment lost 2 bases, leaving 6 bases of the junction unmatched. Germline lookup yields CDR1 ENHRY and CDR2 SYGVKD. The CDR3 contains 15 residues. The CDR3 reads CAISEAGQGAEEQYF. The CDR3 DNA reads TGTGCCATCAGTGAGGCGGGACAGGGGGCAGAAGAGCAGTACTTC.

Points on this clonotype: Being one base from a much bigger clone, this may be a read error. This chain's CDR3 is CASSIQTTSPQHF. The CDR3 nucleotides are TGTGCCAGTAGTATCCAGACGACGTCGCCCCAGCATTTT. J is TRBJ1-5 and V is TRBV19; D is unclear. Germline lookup yields CDR1 LNHDA and CDR2 SQIVND (reference sequence). This CDR3 is built from 13 residues. The V gene lost 3 bases and the J gene lost 9 bases, with 12 bases spanning the gap.

This clonotype was seen many times. The rearrangement uses TRBV20-1 and TRBJ2-7; a weak D match, TRBD1 (6 bases). The V gene lost 4 bases and the J gene lost 9 bases, with 16 bases spanning the gap. CDR3 length: 12 amino acids. The V gene's germline CDR1 is DFQATT and CDR2 SNEGSKA (reference sequence). CDR3 in DNA: TGCAGTGCTATTACAGGGCCCGATGGGCAGTACTTC. Its protein product is CSAITGPDGQYF.

As for this clonotype: At one end, the junction sequence differs from germline, possibly due to a read error. The chain couples TRBV20-1 to TRBJ1-1, with TRBD1 as a possible D gene (5 bases). Germline CDR1 DFQATT, CDR2 SNEGSKA (reference sequence). The CDR3 loop spans 12 amino acids. CDR3 amino acids: CSASQGNTEASF. In DNA, the CDR3 is TGCAGTGCTAGTCAGGGAAACACTGAAGCTTCCTTT.

The table lists this clonotype with many counts. In DNA, the CDR3 is TGTGCCATCAGACCCGATCCGGTTCAGCCCCAGCATTTT. This encodes CAIRPDPVQPQHF. The rearrangement links TRBV10-3 to TRBJ1-5; no clear D. The CDR3 is 13 amino acids. Germline CDR1 is ENHRY and CDR2 is SYGVKD. Trimming took 6 bases from V and 6 from J, leaving 12 bases between them.

This clonotype was seen more than once but under ten times. The V call is TRBV9, the J call TRBJ1-5; D is uncertain. CDR1 and CDR2 (germline): SGDLS, YYNGEE. The germline V and J ends were trimmed by 1 base and 3 bases, with 11 bases remaining between them. CDR3 size: 15 residues. CDR3 sequence reads: CASSVSPRYNQPQHF. CDR3 coding DNA: TGTGCCAGCAGCGTATCTCCTCGTTACAATCAGCCCCAGCATTTT.

This clonotype was seen a handful of times. The chain recombines TRBV3-1 with TRBJ1-1, with D maybe TRBD1 (6 bases). The V gene's germline CDR1 is LGHDT and CDR2 YNNKEL (reference sequence). V was pared by 1 base and J by 4 bases, with 13 bases between. CDR3 length: 15 amino acids. The CDR3 is CASSQGSGVGTEAFF. CDR3 coding DNA: TGTGCCAGCAGCCAAGGGTCAGGGGTGGGCACTGAAGCTTTCTTT.